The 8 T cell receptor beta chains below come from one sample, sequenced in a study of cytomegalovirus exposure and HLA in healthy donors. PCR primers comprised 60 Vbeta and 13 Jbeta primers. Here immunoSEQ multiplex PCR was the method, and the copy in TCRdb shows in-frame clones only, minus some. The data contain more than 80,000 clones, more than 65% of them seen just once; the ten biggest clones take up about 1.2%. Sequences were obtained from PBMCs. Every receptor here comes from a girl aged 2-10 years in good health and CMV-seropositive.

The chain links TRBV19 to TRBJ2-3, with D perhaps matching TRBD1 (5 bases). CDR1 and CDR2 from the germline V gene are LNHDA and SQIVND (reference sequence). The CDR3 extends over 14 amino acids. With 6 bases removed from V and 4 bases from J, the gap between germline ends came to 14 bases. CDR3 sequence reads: CASRQQVAADTQYF. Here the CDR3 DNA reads TGTGCCAGTAGACAACAGGTGGCCGCAGATACGCAGTATTTT.

CDR3 loop: CASSTYRGETQYF. The CDR3 bases are TGTGCCAGCAGTACTTACAGGGGAGAGACCCAGTACTTC. The V gene is TRBV2, the J gene TRBJ2-5; TRBD1 matches 7 bases. Germline V lookup: CDR1 SNHLY, CDR2 FYNNEI. This CDR3 is 13 amino acids long. The trim removed 5 bases at V and 4 bases at J, leaving 4 bases unmatched.

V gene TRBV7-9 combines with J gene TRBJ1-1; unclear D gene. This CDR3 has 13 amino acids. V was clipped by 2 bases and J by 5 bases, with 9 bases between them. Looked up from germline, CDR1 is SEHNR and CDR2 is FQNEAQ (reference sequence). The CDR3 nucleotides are TGTGCCAGCAGCTTAAGCTTGAGGACTGAAGCTTTCTTT. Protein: CASSLSLRTEAFF.

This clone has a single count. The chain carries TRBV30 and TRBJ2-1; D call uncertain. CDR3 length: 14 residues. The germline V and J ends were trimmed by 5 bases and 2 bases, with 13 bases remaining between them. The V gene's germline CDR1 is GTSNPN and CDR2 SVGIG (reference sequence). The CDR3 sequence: CAWVSLNAYNEQFF. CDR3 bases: TGTGCCTGGGTGTCCTTAAATGCCTACAATGAGCAGTTCTTC.

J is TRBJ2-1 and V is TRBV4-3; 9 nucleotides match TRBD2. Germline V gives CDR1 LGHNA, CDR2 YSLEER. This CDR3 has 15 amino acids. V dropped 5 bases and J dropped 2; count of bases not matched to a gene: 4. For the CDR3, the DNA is TGCGCCAGCAGCTCCGAGCGGGAGGCCTACAATGAGCAGTTCTTC. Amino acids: CASSSEREAYNEQFF.

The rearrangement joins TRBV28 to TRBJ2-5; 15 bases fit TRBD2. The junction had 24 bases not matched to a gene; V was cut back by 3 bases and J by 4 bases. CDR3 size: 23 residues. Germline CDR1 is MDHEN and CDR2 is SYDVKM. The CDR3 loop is CASSFKTPGPRTSGRARIETQYF. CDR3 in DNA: TGTGCCAGCAGTTTTAAGACACCTGGACCCCGGACTAGCGGGAGGGCCAGGATAGAGACCCAGTACTTC.

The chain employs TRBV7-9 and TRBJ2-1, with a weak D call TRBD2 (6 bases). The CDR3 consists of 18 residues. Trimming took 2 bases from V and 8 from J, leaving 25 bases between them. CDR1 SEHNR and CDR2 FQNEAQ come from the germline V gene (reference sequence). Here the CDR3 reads CASSLKWAGRARPDEQFF. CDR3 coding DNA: TGTGCCAGCAGCTTAAAATGGGCGGGAAGAGCCCGCCCAGATGAGCAGTTCTTC.

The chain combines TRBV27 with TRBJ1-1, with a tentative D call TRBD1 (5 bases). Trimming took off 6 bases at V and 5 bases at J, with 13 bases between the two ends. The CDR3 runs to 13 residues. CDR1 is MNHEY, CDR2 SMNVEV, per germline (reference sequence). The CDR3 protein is CASSSTEGTEAFF. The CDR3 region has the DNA TGTGCCAGCAGCTCCACGGAGGGGACTGAAGCTTTCTTT.